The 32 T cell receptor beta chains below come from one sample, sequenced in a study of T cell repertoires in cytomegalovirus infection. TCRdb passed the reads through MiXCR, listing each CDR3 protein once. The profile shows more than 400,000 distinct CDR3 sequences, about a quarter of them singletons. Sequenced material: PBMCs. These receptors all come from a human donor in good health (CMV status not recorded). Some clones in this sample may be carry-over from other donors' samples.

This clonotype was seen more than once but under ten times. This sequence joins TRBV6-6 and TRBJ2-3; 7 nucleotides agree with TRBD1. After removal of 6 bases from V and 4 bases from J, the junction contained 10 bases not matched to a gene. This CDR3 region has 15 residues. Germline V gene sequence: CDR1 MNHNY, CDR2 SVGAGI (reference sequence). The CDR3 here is CASSRRDSRADTQYF. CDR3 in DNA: TGTGCCAGCAGCCGCCGGGACAGTCGGGCAGATACGCAGTATTTT.

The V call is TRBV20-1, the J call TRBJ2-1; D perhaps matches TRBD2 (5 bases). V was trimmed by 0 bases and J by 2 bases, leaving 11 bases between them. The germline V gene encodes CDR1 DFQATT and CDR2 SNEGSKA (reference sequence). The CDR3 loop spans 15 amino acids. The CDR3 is CSARERRAPYNEQFF. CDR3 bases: TGCAGTGCTAGAGAGAGGCGGGCCCCCTACAATGAGCAGTTCTTC.

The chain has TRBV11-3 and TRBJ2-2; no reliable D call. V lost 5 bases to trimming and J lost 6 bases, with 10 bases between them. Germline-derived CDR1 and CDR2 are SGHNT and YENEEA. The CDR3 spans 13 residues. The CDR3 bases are TGTGCCAGCAGCCCACGCCTCTCCGGGGAGCTGTTTTTT. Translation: CASSPRLSGELFF.

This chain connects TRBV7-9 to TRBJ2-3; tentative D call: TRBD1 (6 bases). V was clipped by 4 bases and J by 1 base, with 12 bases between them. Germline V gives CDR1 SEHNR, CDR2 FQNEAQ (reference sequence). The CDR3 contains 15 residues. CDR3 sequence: CASSWAQGGTDTQYF. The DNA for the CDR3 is TGTGCCAGCAGCTGGGCACAGGGAGGCACAGATACGCAGTATTTT.

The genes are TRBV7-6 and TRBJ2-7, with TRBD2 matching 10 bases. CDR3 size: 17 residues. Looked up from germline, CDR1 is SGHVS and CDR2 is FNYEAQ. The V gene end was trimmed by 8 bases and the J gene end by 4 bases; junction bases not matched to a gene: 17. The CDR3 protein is CASFATSGTSAKYEQYF. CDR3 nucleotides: TGTGCCAGCTTCGCCACTAGCGGGACTTCTGCCAAGTACGAGCAGTACTTC.

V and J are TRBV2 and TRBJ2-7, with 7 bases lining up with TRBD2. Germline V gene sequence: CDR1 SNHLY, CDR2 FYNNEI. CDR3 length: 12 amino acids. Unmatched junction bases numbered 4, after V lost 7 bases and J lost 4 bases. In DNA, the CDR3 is TGTGCCAGCACGGGGGGAAGGTACGAGCAGTACTTC. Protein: CASTGGRYEQYF.

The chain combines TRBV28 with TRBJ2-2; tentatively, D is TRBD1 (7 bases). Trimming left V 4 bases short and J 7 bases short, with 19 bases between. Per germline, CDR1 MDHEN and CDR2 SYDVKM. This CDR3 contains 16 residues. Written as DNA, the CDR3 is TGTGCCAGCAGTTCCACGGGAGCCCAGGGGGTCGGGGAGCTGTTTTTT. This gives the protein CASSSTGAQGVGELFF.

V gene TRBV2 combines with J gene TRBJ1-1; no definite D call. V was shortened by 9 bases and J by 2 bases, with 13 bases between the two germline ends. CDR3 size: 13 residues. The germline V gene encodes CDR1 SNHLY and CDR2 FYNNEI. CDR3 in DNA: TGTGCCAGAACCAGGAGCATTAACACTGAAGCTTTCTTT. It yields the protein CARTRSINTEAFF.

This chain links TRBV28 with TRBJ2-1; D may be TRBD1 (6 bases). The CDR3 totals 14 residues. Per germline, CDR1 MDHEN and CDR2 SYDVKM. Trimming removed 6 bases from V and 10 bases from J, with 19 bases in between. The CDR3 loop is CASSPHLQGAEQFF. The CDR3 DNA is TGTGCCAGCAGCCCCCACTTACAGGGAGCCGAGCAGTTCTTC.

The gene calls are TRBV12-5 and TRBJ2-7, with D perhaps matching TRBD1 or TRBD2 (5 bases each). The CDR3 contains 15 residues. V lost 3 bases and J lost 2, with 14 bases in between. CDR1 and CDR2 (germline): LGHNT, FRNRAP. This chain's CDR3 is CASGFLGETAYEQYV. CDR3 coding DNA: TGTGCTAGTGGTTTCCTGGGGGAGACAGCCTACGAGCAGTACGTC.

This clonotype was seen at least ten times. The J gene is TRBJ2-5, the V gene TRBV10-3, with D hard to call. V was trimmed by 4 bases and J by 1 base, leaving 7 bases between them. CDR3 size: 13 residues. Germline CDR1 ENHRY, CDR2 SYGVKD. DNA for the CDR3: TGTGCCATCAGTGCCGGGCCCCAAGAGACCCAGTACTTC. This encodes CAISAGPQETQYF.

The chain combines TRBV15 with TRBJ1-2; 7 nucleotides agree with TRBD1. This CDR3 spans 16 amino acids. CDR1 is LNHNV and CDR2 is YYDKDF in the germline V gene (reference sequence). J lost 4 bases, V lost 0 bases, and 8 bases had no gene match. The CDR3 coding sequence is TGTGCCACCAGCAGAGATACGGGACAGACTTCCTATGGCTACACCTTC. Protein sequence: CATSRDTGQTSYGYTF.

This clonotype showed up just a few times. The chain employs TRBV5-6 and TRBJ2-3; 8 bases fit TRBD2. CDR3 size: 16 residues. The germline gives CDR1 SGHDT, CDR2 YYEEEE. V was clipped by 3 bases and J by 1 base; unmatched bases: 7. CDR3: CASSSASGRGTDTQYF. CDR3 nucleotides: TGTGCCAGCAGCTCCGCGAGCGGGAGAGGCACAGATACGCAGTATTTT. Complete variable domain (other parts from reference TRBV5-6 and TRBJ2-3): DAGVTQSPTHLIKTRGQQVTLRCSPKSGHDTVSWYQQALGQGPQFIFQYYEEEERQRGNFPDRFSGHQFPNYSSELNVNALLLGDSALYLCASSSASGRGTDTQYFGPGTRLTVL.

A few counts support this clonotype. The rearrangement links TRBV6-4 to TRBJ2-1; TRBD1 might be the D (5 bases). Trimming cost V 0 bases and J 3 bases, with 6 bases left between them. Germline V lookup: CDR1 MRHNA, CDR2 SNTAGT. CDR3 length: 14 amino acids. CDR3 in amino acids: CASSDSGDYNEQFF. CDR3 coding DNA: TGTGCCAGCAGTGACTCAGGGGACTACAATGAGCAGTTCTTC.

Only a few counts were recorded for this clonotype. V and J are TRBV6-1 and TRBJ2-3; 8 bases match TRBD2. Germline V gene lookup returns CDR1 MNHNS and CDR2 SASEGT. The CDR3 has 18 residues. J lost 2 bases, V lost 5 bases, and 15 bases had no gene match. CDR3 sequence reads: CASSRAGLVAGTTDTQYF. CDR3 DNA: TGTGCCAGCAGTCGGGCTGGGTTGGTAGCGGGAACCACAGATACGCAGTATTTT.

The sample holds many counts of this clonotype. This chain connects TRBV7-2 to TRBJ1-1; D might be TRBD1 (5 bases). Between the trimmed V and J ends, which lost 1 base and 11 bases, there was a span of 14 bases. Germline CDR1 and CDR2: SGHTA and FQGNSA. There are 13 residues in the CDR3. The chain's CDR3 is CASSLEGMGGAFF. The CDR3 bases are TGTGCCAGCAGCTTAGAGGGGATGGGAGGGGCTTTCTTT.

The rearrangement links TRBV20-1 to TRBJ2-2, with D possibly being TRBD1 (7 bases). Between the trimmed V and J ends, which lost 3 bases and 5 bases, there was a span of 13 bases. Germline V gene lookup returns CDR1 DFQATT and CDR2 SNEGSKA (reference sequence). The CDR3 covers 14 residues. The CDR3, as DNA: TGCAGTGCTAGCTACAGGGGAGGAACCGGGGAGCTGTTTTTT. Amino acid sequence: CSASYRGGTGELFF.

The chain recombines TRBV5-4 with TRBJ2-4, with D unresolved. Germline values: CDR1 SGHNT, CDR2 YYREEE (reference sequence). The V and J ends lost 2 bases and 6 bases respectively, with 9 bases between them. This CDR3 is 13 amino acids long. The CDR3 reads CASSLFGRNIQYF. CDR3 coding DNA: TGTGCCAGCAGCTTATTTGGCAGAAACATTCAGTACTTC.

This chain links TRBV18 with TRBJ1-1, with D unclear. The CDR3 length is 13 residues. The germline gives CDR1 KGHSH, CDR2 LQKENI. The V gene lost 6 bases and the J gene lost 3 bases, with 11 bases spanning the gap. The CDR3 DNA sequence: TGTGCCAGCTCCCATTCGAGGGACACTGAAGCTTTCTTT. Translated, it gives CASSHSRDTEAFF.

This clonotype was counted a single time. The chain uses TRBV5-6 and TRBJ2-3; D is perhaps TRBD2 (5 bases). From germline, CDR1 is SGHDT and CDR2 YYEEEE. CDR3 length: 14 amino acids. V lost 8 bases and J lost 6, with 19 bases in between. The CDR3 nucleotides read TGTGCCAGTGTCCTAGCCGGGGTATCGGATACGCAGTATTTT. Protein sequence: CASVLAGVSDTQYF.

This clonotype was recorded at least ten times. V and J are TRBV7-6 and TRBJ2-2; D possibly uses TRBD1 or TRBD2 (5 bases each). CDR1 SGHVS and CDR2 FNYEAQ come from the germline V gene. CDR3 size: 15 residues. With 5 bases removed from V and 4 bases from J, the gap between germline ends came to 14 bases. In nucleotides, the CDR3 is TGTGCCAGCAGCGTTCAGGGACGTGGCACCGGGGAGCTGTTTTTT. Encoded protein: CASSVQGRGTGELFF.

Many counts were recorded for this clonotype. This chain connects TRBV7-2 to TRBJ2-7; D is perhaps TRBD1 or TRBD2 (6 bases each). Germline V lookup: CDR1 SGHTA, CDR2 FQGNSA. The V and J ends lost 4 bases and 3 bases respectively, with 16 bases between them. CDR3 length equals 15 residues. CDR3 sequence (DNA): TGTGCCAGCAGCTCAGATAGCGGAGGGGGCTACGAGCAGTACTTC. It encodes CASSSDSGGGYEQYF.

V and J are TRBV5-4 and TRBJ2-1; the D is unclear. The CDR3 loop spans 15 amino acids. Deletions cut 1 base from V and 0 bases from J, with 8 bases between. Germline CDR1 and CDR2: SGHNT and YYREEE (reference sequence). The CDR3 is CASSLSRFSYNEQFF. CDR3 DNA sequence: TGTGCCAGCAGCTTGTCTAGATTCTCCTACAATGAGCAGTTCTTC.

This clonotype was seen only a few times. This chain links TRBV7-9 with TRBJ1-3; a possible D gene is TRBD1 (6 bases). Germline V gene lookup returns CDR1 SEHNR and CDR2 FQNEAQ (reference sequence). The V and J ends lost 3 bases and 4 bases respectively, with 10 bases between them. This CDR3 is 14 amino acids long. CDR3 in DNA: TGTGCCAGCAGCTTGGGGGCGCAAGGAAACACCATATATTTT. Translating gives CASSLGAQGNTIYF.

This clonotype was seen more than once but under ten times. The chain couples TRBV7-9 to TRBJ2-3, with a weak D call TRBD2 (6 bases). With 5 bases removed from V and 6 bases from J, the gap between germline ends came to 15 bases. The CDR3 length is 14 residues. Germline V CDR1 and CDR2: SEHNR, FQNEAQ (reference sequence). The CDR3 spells CASSPTDGSDTQYF. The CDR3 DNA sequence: TGTGCCAGCAGCCCCACCGACGGGAGTGATACGCAGTATTTT.

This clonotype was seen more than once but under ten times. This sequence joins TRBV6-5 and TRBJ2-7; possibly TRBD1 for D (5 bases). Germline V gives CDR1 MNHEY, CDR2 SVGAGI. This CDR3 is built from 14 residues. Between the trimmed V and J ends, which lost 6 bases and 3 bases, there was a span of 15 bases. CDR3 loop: CASSPTEVSYEQYF. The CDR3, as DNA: TGTGCCAGCAGCCCGACAGAGGTTAGCTACGAGCAGTACTTC.

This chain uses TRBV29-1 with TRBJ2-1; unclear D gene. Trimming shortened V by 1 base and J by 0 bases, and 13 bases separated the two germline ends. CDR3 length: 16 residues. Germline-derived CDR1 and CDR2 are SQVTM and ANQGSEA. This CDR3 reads CSVEAPIPSSYNEQFF. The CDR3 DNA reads TGCAGCGTTGAAGCCCCCATACCCAGCTCCTACAATGAGCAGTTCTTC.

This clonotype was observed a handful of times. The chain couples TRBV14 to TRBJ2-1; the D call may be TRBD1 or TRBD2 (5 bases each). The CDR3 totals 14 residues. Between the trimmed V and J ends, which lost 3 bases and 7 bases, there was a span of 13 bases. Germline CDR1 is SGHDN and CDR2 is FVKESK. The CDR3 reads CASSHRDGRNEQFF. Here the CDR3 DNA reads TGTGCCAGCAGCCACCGGGACGGCCGAAATGAGCAGTTCTTC.

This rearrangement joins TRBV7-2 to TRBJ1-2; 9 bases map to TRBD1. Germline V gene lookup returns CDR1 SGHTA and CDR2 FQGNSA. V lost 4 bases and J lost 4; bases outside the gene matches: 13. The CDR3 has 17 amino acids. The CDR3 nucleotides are TGTGCCAGCAGCTCCGAACGAACCGGGACAGGGAGCTATGGCTACACCTTC. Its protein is CASSSERTGTGSYGYTF.

For the CDR3, the DNA is TGTGCCAGTTTCGGGGGGGGCCCACACTCCTACGAGCAGTACTTC. It encodes CASFGGGPHSYEQYF. The chain is built from TRBV27 and TRBJ2-7, with 8 bases matching TRBD2. The CDR3 has 15 residues. With 9 bases clipped from V and 0 bases from J, the junction kept 10 bases outside the gene matches. CDR1 is MNHEY and CDR2 is SMNVEV in the germline V gene (reference sequence).

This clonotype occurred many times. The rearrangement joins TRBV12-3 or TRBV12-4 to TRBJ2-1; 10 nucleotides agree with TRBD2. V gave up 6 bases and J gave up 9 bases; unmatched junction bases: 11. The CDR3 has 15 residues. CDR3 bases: TGTGCCAGCAGCCCAAGCGGGAGGGCAAAGAGTGAGCAGTTCTTC. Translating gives CASSPSGRAKSEQFF.

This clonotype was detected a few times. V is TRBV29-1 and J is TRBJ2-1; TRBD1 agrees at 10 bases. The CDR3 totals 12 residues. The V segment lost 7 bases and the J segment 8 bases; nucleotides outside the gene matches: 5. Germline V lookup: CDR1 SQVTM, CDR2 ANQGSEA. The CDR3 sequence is CSARTGGDEQFF. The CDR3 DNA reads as TGCAGCGCCAGGACAGGGGGGGATGAGCAGTTCTTC.